Listed here is a single TCR beta chain. Its specificity is unknown. This record belongs to a study of T cell responses to AZD1222 COVID-19 vaccine. Study-wide findings and caveats: Vaccine-associated CD4 TCRs ranged over spike, dominating at 160-218 and 743-854. Unmutated variant regions are reportedly targeted by nearly half of spike-specific TCRs. A rise in Spike-specific TCR breadth and depth followed two AZD1222 doses.

Assay: immunoSEQ multiplex PCR; the TCRdb copy retains only in-frame clones and omits some. Of over 110,000 clones listed, about 92% are singletons. Trimming cost V 4 bases and J 3 bases, with 16 bases left between them. Germline lookup yields CDR1 MDHEN and CDR2 SYDVKM. This CDR3 has 15 amino acids. This TCR came from an adult who had recovered from COVID-19. The chain recombines TRBV28 with TRBJ2-7, with D maybe TRBD2 (6 bases). The sample was peripheral blood, taken after recovery from COVID-19. As DNA, the CDR3 is TGTGCCAGCAGTTATTCAAGCGGGTGGAGCTACGAGCAGTACTTC. This translates into CASSYSSGWSYEQYF.